The 32 T cell receptor beta chains given below trace back to one sample, sequenced in a study of cytomegalovirus exposure and HLA in healthy donors. PCR was performed using 60 Vbeta and 13 Jbeta primers. The data were produced by immunoSEQ multiplex PCR, yet TCRdb's version contains in-frame clones alone and is incomplete. The sample has around 82,000 clones, around 76% seen once. The sequencing input was PBMCs. The source is a male donor in good health and CMV-seropositive.

This rearrangement joins TRBV6-5 to TRBJ2-5; weak D call: TRBD2 (6 bases). The J call may be faulty, since TRBJ2-7 better matches the DNA end. Germline-derived CDR1 and CDR2 are MNHEY and SVGAGI. The CDR3 sequence is 15 residues long. The CDR3 DNA is TGTGCCAGCAGTTACTTCGGGGGAGCCTCCTACGAGCAGTACTTC. Encoded protein: CASSYFGGASYEQYF.

This chain uses TRBV6-5 with TRBJ2-1; D perhaps matches TRBD1 (6 bases). V lost 5 bases and J lost 5, with 13 bases in between. CDR3 size: 14 residues. CDR1 and CDR2 from the germline V gene are MNHEY and SVGAGI. The chain's CDR3 is CASSAWTDNNEQFF. CDR3 nucleotide sequence: TGTGCCAGCAGTGCCTGGACAGACAACAATGAGCAGTTCTTC.

The sample holds one count of this clone. The rearrangement uses TRBV11-2 and TRBJ2-1; D remains ambiguous. Germline loops: CDR1 SGHAT, CDR2 FQNNGV. The CDR3 is 12 amino acids. The germline V and J ends were trimmed by 3 bases and 5 bases, with 5 bases remaining between them. The CDR3 DNA reads as TGTGCCAGCAGCTTTTTAAACAATGAGCAGTTCTTC. It translates to CASSFLNNEQFF.

This rearrangement joins TRBV19 to TRBJ1-2, with D possibly being TRBD1 (6 bases). The V gene lost 5 bases and the J gene lost 4 bases, with 14 bases spanning the gap. CDR1 is LNHDA, CDR2 SQIVND, per germline (reference sequence). This CDR3 has 14 amino acids. CDR3 protein: CASSSQTGSYGYTF. The CDR3 DNA reads TGTGCCAGTAGTTCTCAGACAGGTTCCTATGGCTACACCTTC.

The chain combines TRBV28 with TRBJ2-1, with unresolved D. Trimming took 5 bases from V and 0 from J, leaving 23 bases between them. Germline CDR1 MDHEN, CDR2 SYDVKM. The CDR3 has 19 amino acids. The CDR3 sequence is CASSVSLTSERNSYNEQFF. In DNA, the CDR3 is TGTGCCAGCAGTGTATCCCTAACTTCCGAGCGCAACTCCTACAATGAGCAGTTCTTC.

The chain employs TRBV5-1 and TRBJ2-7; a possible D gene is TRBD2 (6 bases). The V end lost 0 bases, the J end lost 7 bases, and 14 bases lay between the germline ends. In germline, CDR1 is SGHRS, CDR2 YFSETQ. This CDR3 is built from 14 residues. DNA of the CDR3: TGCGCCAGCAGCTTGGACCCATTTGCGGGAGAGCAGTACTTC. Residues: CASSLDPFAGEQYF.

This chain joins TRBV7-6 and TRBJ2-7; 8 nucleotides align to TRBD2. The CDR3 length is 15 residues. Germline loops: CDR1 SGHVS, CDR2 FNYEAQ. V dropped 1 base and J dropped 4; count of bases not matched to a gene: 6. The CDR3 loop is CASSLGAGGGYEQYF. As DNA, the CDR3 is TGTGCCAGCAGCTTAGGGGCGGGAGGTGGGTACGAGCAGTACTTC.

This sequence joins TRBV6-4 and TRBJ2-7, with TRBD2 matching 8 bases. Trimming took 5 bases from V and 4 from J; bases not matched to a gene: 10. Germline CDR1 MRHNA, CDR2 SNTAGT. The length of the CDR3 is 15 residues. The CDR3, as DNA: TGTGCCAGCAGTCCCGGACTTAGCGGGGTGTACGAGCAGTACTTC. Its protein product is CASSPGLSGVYEQYF.

This clone was seen a single time. The gene calls are TRBV9 and TRBJ2-7; no clear D gene. CDR3 length: 15 amino acids. Germline assignment: CDR1 SGDLS and CDR2 YYNGEE. V was trimmed by 0 bases and J by 0 bases, leaving 10 bases between them. CDR3 sequence (DNA): TGTGCCAGCAGCGTAGATCCCGTGAGCTCCTACGAGCAGTACTTC. Translated: CASSVDPVSSYEQYF.

Only a few counts were recorded for this clone. V and J are TRBV2 and TRBJ1-2; D gene ambiguous. The germline V gene encodes CDR1 SNHLY and CDR2 FYNNEI. CDR3 length: 17 amino acids. V was cut by 2 bases and J by 0 bases, with 16 bases left in between. This CDR3 is CASSEQAPLYSNYGYTF. DNA for the CDR3: TGTGCCAGCAGTGAACAAGCCCCGCTCTATTCTAACTATGGCTACACCTTC.

In this sample, this clone turned up once. The chain recombines TRBV14 with TRBJ2-2, with D possibly matching TRBD2 (5 bases). Per the germline V gene, CDR1 is SGHDN and CDR2 is FVKESK. The V end was cut by 2 bases, the J end by 1 base, with 20 bases between. This CDR3 region has 19 residues. As DNA, the CDR3 is TGTGCCAGCAGCCAATTTGCCGGGGTTGTTCGCTTGAACACCGGGGAGCTGTTTTTT. Its protein is CASSQFAGVVRLNTGELFF.

This rearrangement joins TRBV4-2 to TRBJ1-1; D possibly corresponds to TRBD1 (5 bases). Germline V gene sequence: CDR1 LGHNA, CDR2 YNFKEQ. V was pared by 3 bases and J by 10 bases, with 18 bases between. This CDR3 is built from 14 residues. The CDR3 DNA reads as TGTGCCAGCAGCCATCAGACGGGGGAGGATGGAGCTTTCTTT. This codes for CASSHQTGEDGAFF.

The chain joins TRBV7-2 to TRBJ2-3; no reliable D call. The V gene's germline CDR1 is SGHTA and CDR2 FQGNSA. V was trimmed by 3 bases and J by 4 bases, leaving 11 bases between them. The CDR3 is 14 residues long. The chain's CDR3 is CASSFGEFADTQYF. The CDR3 region has the DNA TGTGCCAGCAGCTTCGGAGAATTTGCAGATACGCAGTATTTT.

The chain joins TRBV10-2 to TRBJ1-4, with D tentatively TRBD1 (5 bases). This CDR3 comprises 13 residues. The V end was cut by 1 base, the J end by 14 bases, with 14 bases between. Germline V lookup: CDR1 WSHSY, CDR2 SAAADI. The CDR3 coding sequence is TGCGCCAGCAGTGAGTGGGGGGGTGGATTGCTGTTTTTT. It encodes CASSEWGGGLLFF.

DNA for the CDR3: TGTGCCACCAGCACGACCTTGGACAGTCTTTTCGGACAGCCCCAGCATTTT. Translating it yields CATSTTLDSLFGQPQHF. This chain joins TRBV15 and TRBJ1-5; TRBD1 is a possible D gene (6 bases). CDR3 size: 17 residues. CDR1 LNHNV and CDR2 YYDKDF come from the germline V gene (reference sequence). Trimming stripped 4 bases from V and 7 bases from J, with 23 bases between.

As for this clone: Other DNA sequences within the sample encode an identical CDR3. V is TRBV7-2 and J is TRBJ1-5, with TRBD1 as a possible D gene (6 bases). V was pared by 5 bases and J by 2 bases, with 13 bases between. Per germline, CDR1 SGHTA and CDR2 FQGNSA. The CDR3 has 15 amino acids. The CDR3 DNA follows: TGTGCCAGCAGCCCAGAGACAGGAGGCAATCAGCCCCAGCATTTT. Residues: CASSPETGGNQPQHF.

V gene TRBV5-5 combines with J gene TRBJ1-6; no definite D call. From germline, CDR1 is SGHKS and CDR2 YYEKEE (reference sequence). V lost 4 bases to trimming and J lost 7 bases, with 15 bases between them. This CDR3 region has 15 residues. CDR3 residues: CASSPGSGNNSPLHF. The CDR3 DNA is TGTGCCAGCAGCCCCGGCTCCGGGAACAATTCACCCCTCCACTTT.

V and J are TRBV4-1 and TRBJ2-1, with D perhaps matching TRBD2 (6 bases). V was trimmed by 1 base and J by 4 bases, leaving 14 bases between them. The germline V gene has CDR1 MGHRA and CDR2 YSYEKL. There are 16 residues in the CDR3. CDR3 sequence (DNA): TGCGCCAGCAGCCAAGTTAGTGGGGGGATATACAATGAGCAGTTCTTC. Translating it yields CASSQVSGGIYNEQFF.

CDR3 in amino acids: CASRRSGGLTDTQYF. DNA for the CDR3: TGTGCCAGCAGAAGAAGCGGGGGACTCACAGATACGCAGTATTTT. This chain connects TRBV6-5 to TRBJ2-3, with TRBD2 identical over 8 bases. Trimming took 6 bases from V and 2 from J; bases not matched to a gene: 7. The CDR3 runs 15 residues. CDR1 MNHEY and CDR2 SVGAGI come from the germline V gene.

V and J are TRBV28 and TRBJ1-2; D gene uncertain. The germline V gene encodes CDR1 MDHEN and CDR2 SYDVKM. The CDR3 spans 12 residues. Trimming stripped 6 bases from V and 4 bases from J, with 9 bases between. CDR3 nucleotide sequence: TGTGCCAGCAGCGACTTCGTCTATGGCTACACCTTC. It yields the protein CASSDFVYGYTF.

The chain couples TRBV23-1 to TRBJ2-3; 10 nucleotides align to TRBD2. TRBV23-1 is identified as an open reading frame with a role that is uncertain. This CDR3 contains 14 residues. Trimming at V came to 8 bases and at J to 4 bases, leaving 6 bases not matched to a gene. CDR3 nucleotide sequence: TGCGCCAGCGATCTAGCGGGAGACTCAGATACGCAGTATTTT. This gives the protein CASDLAGDSDTQYF.

The chain uses TRBV5-1 and TRBJ1-1; 7 bases map to TRBD1. The V gene's germline CDR1 is SGHRS and CDR2 YFSETQ. The CDR3 totals 16 residues. J lost 0 bases, V lost 4 bases, and 9 bases had no gene match. Here the CDR3 reads CASSQQTGPLNTEAFF. CDR3 nucleotide sequence: TGCGCCAGCAGCCAGCAGACAGGGCCGTTGAACACTGAAGCTTTCTTT.

The chain is built from TRBV6-6 and TRBJ2-7; perhaps TRBD1 as D (5 bases). CDR1 is MNHNY and CDR2 is SVGAGI in the germline V gene (reference sequence). The CDR3 is 12 amino acids. The V gene lost 6 bases and the J gene lost 4 bases, with 10 bases spanning the gap. CDR3 in DNA: TGTGCCAGCAGCTACGACAGATACGAGCAGTACTTC. This gives the protein CASSYDRYEQYF.

The chain employs TRBV5-1 and TRBJ2-7; 9 nucleotides line up with TRBD1. The CDR3 has 13 amino acids. V gave up 4 bases and J gave up 5 bases; unmatched junction bases: 4. Germline values: CDR1 SGHRS, CDR2 YFSETQ. The CDR3 loop is CASSRDRVHEQYF. The DNA for the CDR3 is TGCGCCAGCAGCAGGGACAGGGTGCACGAGCAGTACTTC.

V and J are TRBV7-8 and TRBJ2-1; a possible D gene is TRBD1 (6 bases). The V end was cut by 5 bases, the J end by 10 bases, with 6 bases between. The CDR3 is 10 residues long. The V gene's germline CDR1 is SGHVS and CDR2 FQNEAQ. CDR3: CASSRGEQFF. CDR3 sequence (DNA): TGTGCCAGCAGCAGGGGGGAGCAGTTCTTC.

This chain joins TRBV2 and TRBJ2-3; a weak D match, TRBD1 (7 bases). V was clipped by 6 bases and J by 5 bases, with 9 bases between them. This CDR3 is built from 12 residues. Germline loops: CDR1 SNHLY, CDR2 FYNNEI. CDR3 nucleotide sequence: TGTGCCAGCAGGCAGGGGGGAGATACGCAGTATTTT. As protein: CASRQGGDTQYF.

The table lists this clone with a few counts. V usage is TRBV28 and J usage is TRBJ1-1; D gene uncertain. V lost 3 bases and J lost 1, with 3 bases in between. The CDR3 loop spans 12 amino acids. Germline CDR1 MDHEN, CDR2 SYDVKM. This chain's CDR3 is CASSLRNTEAFF. The CDR3, as DNA: TGTGCCAGCAGTTTGAGGAACACTGAAGCTTTCTTT. The entire variable domain, with the rest obtained from reference TRBV28 and TRBJ1-1, is as follows: DVKVTQSSRYLVKRTGEKVFLECVQDMDHENMFWYRQDPGLGLRLIYFSYDVKMKEKGDIPEGYSVSREKKERFSLILESASTNQTSMYLCASSLRNTEAFFGQGTRLTVV.

The chain joins TRBV30 to TRBJ2-5, with 7 positions matching TRBD2. The germline V gene has CDR1 GTSNPN and CDR2 SVGIG (reference sequence). CDR3 length equals 14 residues. J lost 4 bases, V lost 7 bases, and 12 bases had no gene match. CDR3 DNA: TGTGCCTCCTCTTCGGGGGGTGTAGGAGAGACCCAGTACTTC. Translation: CASSSGGVGETQYF.

This clone showed up just a few times. The V and J genes are TRBV10-3 and TRBJ2-3; 9 bases are a match to TRBD2. V dropped 8 bases and J dropped 2; count of bases not matched to a gene: 5. Germline V gives CDR1 ENHRY, CDR2 SYGVKD. The CDR3 length is 14 residues. CDR3: CAIGAGGTTDTQYF. The CDR3 region has the DNA TGTGCCATCGGAGCGGGGGGTACCACAGATACGCAGTATTTT.

The chain uses TRBV4-1 and TRBJ1-2, with TRBD1 identical over 10 bases. CDR1 is MGHRA and CDR2 is YSYEKL in the germline V gene. The V segment lost 1 base and the J segment 4 bases; nucleotides outside the gene matches: 6. This CDR3 spans 16 amino acids. The CDR3 here is CASSQGGTGAFYGYTF. The CDR3, as DNA: TGCGCCAGCAGCCAAGGAGGGACAGGGGCGTTCTATGGCTACACCTTC.

The chain couples TRBV28 to TRBJ2-7; TRBD2 agrees at 11 bases. The J segment lost 5 bases and the V segment lost 8 bases, leaving 8 bases of the junction unmatched. The length of the CDR3 is 14 residues. Germline V gives CDR1 MDHEN, CDR2 SYDVKM. The CDR3 spells CASSTSGSSDEQYF. For the CDR3, the DNA is TGTGCCAGCTCTACTAGCGGGAGTTCGGACGAGCAGTACTTC.

V usage is TRBV7-6 and J usage is TRBJ1-2; unclear D gene. The CDR3 contains 13 residues. Between the trimmed V and J ends, which lost 6 bases and 5 bases, there was a span of 13 bases. Germline CDR1 SGHVS, CDR2 FNYEAQ. CDR3: CASSPGGVYGYTF. DNA for the CDR3: TGTGCCAGCAGTCCCGGCGGTGTGTATGGCTACACCTTC.